The subject of this entry is one TCR beta chain. V was clipped by 6 bases and J by 2 bases, with 16 bases between them. The CDR3 totals 15 residues. Germline CDR1 reads SNHLY; CDR2 reads FYNNEI. This sample is part of a study of blood T cell repertoires in COVID-19. At the level of the study: There were acute and convalescent COVID-19 samples, and they came from the United States, Italy and Spain. T cells, B-cell-depleted T cells, or PBMCs supplied cDNA or gDNA.

Seattle enrolled patients during active infection and tracked them longitudinally. Original handling: For nucleated cells, counts were estimated from reference gene primer amplification. Data came from immunoSEQ multiplex PCR; TCRdb stores just in-frame clones and leaves some out. V, J and clone size are those of that table, while D and trimming were read from the DNA. The repertoire includes 150,000 to 200,000 clones, around 93% of them detected once, and approximately 4.9% sits in the top ten. The sequence was collected from a man aged 30 to 45 with COVID-19, enrolled during active disease. The specimen sequenced was peripheral blood. V gene TRBV2 combines with J gene TRBJ2-5; D is perhaps TRBD1 (6 bases). CDR3 loop: CASRGTRKTQETQYF. The CDR3, as DNA: TGTGCCAGCAGGGGGACACGGAAAACGCAAGAGACCCAGTACTTC.